Listed below are T cell receptor beta chains from one sample, sequenced in a study of shared clonotypes between healthy human individuals. Generated by immunoSEQ multiplex PCR, the TCRdb table keeps only in-frame clones and is missing some. The data show about 2.3 million clones, 90% to 95% seen once. The material sequenced was naive CD4+ T cells from PBMCs. Receptors originate from a man younger than 35 in good health. Some clones in this sample may be carry-over from other donors' samples. Both conserved end residues are part of each CDR3. Fields, in order: clone size, D gene, V gene, J gene, CDR3 DNA, CDR3 protein. The D gene is left open where the match is weak. Part of the rows lack a size; the others show once, few, many or a class for expanded clones.

>NA|NA|TRBV28|TRBJ1-2
TGTGCCAGCAGTTTAGGGACAAGCATCTATGGCTACACCTTC
CASSLGTSIYGYTF
>NA|TRBD2|TRBV28|TRBJ2-1
TGTGCCAGCAGTTTATGGACTAGCGGGACGTTCTACAATGAGCAGTTCTTC
CASSLWTSGTFYNEQFF
>few|NA|TRBV19|TRBJ1-1
TGTGCCAGTAGTCCTGAGCAACGTGGGCGCCAAGCTTTCTTT
CASSPEQRGRQAFF
>NA|NA|TRBV2|TRBJ1-2
TGTGCCAGCAGTGAGGACAGAAACTATGGCTACACCTTC
CASSEDRNYGYTF
>NA|NA|TRBV5-1|TRBJ2-7
TGCGCCAGCAGCCCGGTGGGCGGGCACTACGAGCAGTACTTC
CASSPVGGHYEQYF
>NA|NA|TRBV5-5|TRBJ1-3
TGTGCCAGCAGCCCCATCCCCCTAACTGGAAACACCATATATTTT
CASSPIPLTGNTIYF
>NA|TRBD1|TRBV9|TRBJ2-7
TGTGCCAGCAGCGTAAACCCGACAGGGACCTCCTACGAGCAGTACTTC
CASSVNPTGTSYEQYF
>NA|NA|TRBV7-9|TRBJ1-3
TGTGCCAGCAGCTCCCTCTCCTCTGGAAACACCATATATTTT
CASSSLSSGNTIYF
>NA|TRBD1|TRBV6-5|TRBJ2-7
TGTGCCAGCAGTAGCCCCCCATCGACAGGGGGCGAGCACTTC
CASSSPPSTGGEHF
>NA|TRBD2|TRBV6-1|TRBJ2-4
TGTGCCAGCAGGAAGGTAGCGGGGCAAAACATTCAGTACTTC
CASRKVAGQNIQYF
>NA|NA|TRBV5-6|TRBJ2-3
TGTGCCAGCAGCTCGTACGGGGGGCCGGGAGATACGCAGTATTTT
CASSSYGGPGDTQYF
>NA|NA|TRBV25-1|TRBJ1-1
TGTGCCAGCAGTCAGGGACACGGAGGAATCGAAGCTTTCTTT
CASSQGHGGIEAFF
>NA|NA|TRBV5-1|TRBJ1-1
TGCGCCAGTGGGGGCGGGCGTTTGGCTGAAGCTTTCTTT
CASGGGRLAEAFF
>NA|NA|TRBV2|TRBJ2-1
TGTGCCAGCAGTGAAGACTCCGGGATTTACAATGAGCAGTTCTTC
CASSEDSGIYNEQFF
>NA|NA|TRBV4-1|TRBJ2-7
TGCGCCAGCAGCCAAGAGGCAGGTATGCGCGAGCAGTACTTC
CASSQEAGMREQYF
>NA|NA|TRBV5-1|TRBJ2-2
TGCGCCAGCAGCTTGGTACTAACGAACACCGGGGAGCTGTTTTTT
CASSLVLTNTGELFF